These 12 T cell receptor beta chains originate from one sample sequenced in a study of preoperative IRX-2 immunotherapy in early breast cancer. Treatment given: preoperative locoregional IRX-2 cytokine immunotherapy. This table comes from immunoSEQ multiplex PCR, and its TCRdb copy is limited to in-frame clones, with some not included. Seen here are approximately 24,000 clones, around 90% observed once, and the top ten hold about 30%. Source: tumor tissue, taken after IRX-2 immunotherapy. Source of these receptors: a human donor with breast cancer.

This chain uses TRBV15 with TRBJ2-3; D ambiguous. Deletions cut 0 bases from V and 8 bases from J, with 9 bases between. Germline lookup yields CDR1 LNHNV and CDR2 YYDKDF (reference sequence). This CDR3 is 13 amino acids long. DNA for the CDR3: TGTGCCACCAGCAGAGATCTTTGGGGTACGCAGTATTTT. It encodes CATSRDLWGTQYF.

The rearrangement links TRBV30 to TRBJ2-5; D gene ambiguous. Germline values: CDR1 GTSNPN, CDR2 SVGIG (reference sequence). V lost 0 bases and J lost 1, with 12 bases in between. The CDR3 covers 15 residues. The CDR3 nucleotides are TGTGCCTGGAGTGTGCGATCGGCCTTCCAAGAGACCCAGTACTTC. Protein product: CAWSVRSAFQETQYF.

The table lists this clone with a few counts. V gene TRBV28 combines with J gene TRBJ2-1; D ambiguous. The CDR3 length is 11 residues. The V end lost 5 bases, the J end lost 4 bases, and 3 bases lay between the germline ends. CDR1 and CDR2 (germline): MDHEN, SYDVKM. The CDR3 here is CASSGYNEQFF. DNA of the CDR3: TGTGCCAGCAGTGGGTACAATGAGCAGTTCTTC. The variable domain in full, completed from reference TRBV28 and TRBJ2-1, reads DVKVTQSSRYLVKRTGEKVFLECVQDMDHENMFWYRQDPGLGLRLIYFSYDVKMKEKGDIPEGYSVSREKKERFSLILESASTNQTSMYLCASSGYNEQFFGPGTRLTVL.

This clone was observed a few times. This rearrangement joins TRBV30 to TRBJ1-5, with no clear D. CDR1 is GTSNPN and CDR2 is SVGIG in the germline V gene (reference sequence). The CDR3 totals 17 residues. V dropped 0 bases and J dropped 1 base, with 16 bases sitting between them. This CDR3 is CAWSVGRRTRSNQPQHF. For the CDR3, the DNA is TGTGCCTGGAGTGTAGGGAGGAGGACCCGAAGCAATCAGCCCCAGCATTTT.

V is TRBV19 and J is TRBJ2-3; 12 bases align to TRBD2. J lost 10 bases, V lost 5 bases, and 7 bases had no gene match. Germline V lookup: CDR1 LNHDA, CDR2 SQIVND (reference sequence). CDR3 length: 14 amino acids. The CDR3 DNA reads as TGTGCCAGTAGTTTCCGGACTAGCGGGGATCCGCAGTATTTT. Translated, it gives CASSFRTSGDPQYF.

The V gene is TRBV4-1, the J gene TRBJ2-5, with D unclear. Germline-derived CDR1 and CDR2 are MGHRA and YSYEKL. Trimming pared 0 bases from V and 5 bases from J, leaving 4 bases between. This CDR3 has 12 amino acids. Written as DNA, the CDR3 is TGCGCCAGCAGCCAAGATTCGGAGACCCAGTACTTC. Translated, it gives CASSQDSETQYF.

The chain couples TRBV7-8 to TRBJ1-3; no clear D. Trimming pared 5 bases from V and 0 bases from J, leaving 14 bases between. This CDR3 spans 16 amino acids. Germline V lookup: CDR1 SGHVS, CDR2 FQNEAQ. The CDR3 nucleotides are TGTGCCAGCAGCGCTCGACGGTTACCCTCTGGAAACACCATATATTTT. The encoded protein is CASSARRLPSGNTIYF. Using reference TRBV7-8 and TRBJ1-3 for the parts outside the CDR3, the full variable domain is GAGVSQSPRYKVAKRGQDVALRCDPISGHVSLFWYQQALGQGPEFLTYFQNEAQLDKSGLPSDRFFAERPEGSVSTLKIQRTQQEDSAVYLCASSARRLPSGNTIYFGEGSWLTVV.

The rearrangement uses TRBV10-3 and TRBJ2-7; maybe TRBD1 (5 bases). From germline, CDR1 is ENHRY and CDR2 SYGVKD. The CDR3 is made up of 13 amino acids. Trimming took 6 bases from V and 1 from J, leaving 10 bases between them. CDR3 sequence reads: CAIRQEGSYEQYV. DNA for the CDR3: TGTGCCATCAGACAGGAAGGGTCCTACGAGCAGTACGTC.

CDR3 nucleotide sequence: TGTGCCAGCTCACCCCGCGTGGGGGGCCACGGAGAAAAACTGTTTTTT. It specifies CASSPRVGGHGEKLFF. J is TRBJ1-4 and V is TRBV18, with D tentatively TRBD1 (6 bases). This CDR3 has 16 residues. V dropped 3 bases and J dropped 8 bases, with 19 bases sitting between them. Germline CDR1 reads KGHSH; CDR2 reads LQKENI.

This chain links TRBV4-1 with TRBJ2-1, with TRBD2 identical over 12 bases. Trimming took 1 base from V and 9 from J; bases not matched to a gene: 7. The V gene's germline CDR1 is MGHRA and CDR2 YSYEKL. The CDR3 has 16 residues. The CDR3 sequence is CASSQGLAGAQGEQFF. The CDR3 coding sequence is TGCGCCAGCAGCCAAGGACTAGCGGGGGCGCAGGGTGAGCAGTTCTTC.

The chain is built from TRBV2 and TRBJ2-2; no definite D call. There are 14 residues in the CDR3. Per the germline V gene, CDR1 is SNHLY and CDR2 is FYNNEI. Trimming stripped 6 bases from V and 1 base from J, with 9 bases between. The CDR3 DNA sequence: TGTGCCAGCAGCGAGGCAGGGAACACCGGGGAGCTGTTTTTT. Translating it yields CASSEAGNTGELFF.

The chain recombines TRBV18 with TRBJ1-1, with no clear D. This CDR3 is 12 amino acids long. The germline gives CDR1 KGHSH, CDR2 LQKENI. V was pared by 5 bases and J by 1 base, with 5 bases between. CDR3 amino acids: CASSKGNTEAFF. The DNA of the CDR3 is TGTGCCAGCTCAAAAGGGAACACTGAAGCTTTCTTT.